A selection of T cell receptor beta chains follows, all from one sample in a study of T-cell memory formation after mild COVID-19. In TCRdb, the 5' RACE reads were re-called with MiXCR into one record per CDR3 protein. There are 300,000 or so distinct CDR3 sequences in the sample; 15% occur only once, and approximately 23% lies in the top ten. The sample taken for sequencing was PBMCs or a T cell subset sorted from them (not recorded which). These receptors all come from a man aged 18 to 29 who had mild COVID-19 (a few samples of this study predate the infection). Cell type and time point are not known. CDR3s include the opening cysteine and the closing phenylalanine or tryptophan. D genes are given only for firm matches. Only part of the rows carry a size: once, few, many, or a class if the clone is expanded.

j_call clone_size d_call v_call cdr3_aa cdr3_nt
TRBJ2-3 few NA TRBV20-1 CSARSPGLSTDTQYF TGCAGTGCTAGAAGCCCGGGACTCAGCACAGATACGCAGTATTTT
TRBJ2-3 few NA TRBV4-1 CASSNRPLRNTDTQYF TGCGCCAGCAGCAACCGACCCCTCAGAAACACAGATACGCAGTATTTT
TRBJ2-1 many TRBD2 TRBV5-1 CASSLGGGALDEQFF TGCGCCAGCAGCTTGGGCGGGGGGGCTTTGGATGAGCAGTTCTTC
TRBJ2-3 few NA TRBV6-5 CASSYRERTASSTDTQYF TGTGCCAGCAGTTACCGCGAGAGAACAGCTTCTAGCACAGATACGCAGTATTTT
TRBJ2-2 NA TRBD2 TRBV6-5 CASSYSGGGIGTGELFF TGTGCCAGCAGTTACTCCGGCGGGGGGATCGGCACCGGGGAGCTGTTTTTT
TRBJ1-5 few NA TRBV7-9 CASSLGQGGEMPQHF TGTGCCAGCAGCTTAGGTCAGGGTGGCGAGATGCCCCAGCATTTT
TRBJ2-2 few NA TRBV11-2 CASSSSDPMTGELFF TGTGCCAGCAGCTCCTCCGACCCGATGACCGGGGAGCTGTTTTTT
TRBJ2-3 NA NA TRBV7-2 CASSPNWDTQYF TGTGCCAGCAGCCCCAACTGGGATACGCAGTATTTT
TRBJ1-3 once TRBD1 TRBV6-5 CASSYSLGQGGNTIYF TGTGCCAGCAGTTACTCGCTTGGACAGGGTGGAAACACCATATATTTT
TRBJ1-2 NA NA TRBV6-6 CASSPRTFSYTF TGTGCCAGCAGTCCAAGGACTTTTAGCTACACCTTC
TRBJ2-7 NA NA TRBV12-3/TRBV12-4 CASSFRGFGEQYF TGTGCCAGCAGTTTCCGGGGGTTTGGCGAGCAGTACTTC
TRBJ2-3 many TRBD2 TRBV28 CASSGTSGGQDTQYF TGTGCCAGCAGCGGGACTAGCGGGGGACAAGATACGCAGTATTTT
TRBJ1-1 NA NA TRBV10-3 CAISKDSGLAEAFF TGTGCCATCAGTAAGGACAGCGGGTTGGCTGAAGCTTTCTTT
TRBJ1-2 NA NA TRBV7-2 CASSFSGNTGSYGYTF TGTGCCAGCAGCTTTTCAGGAAACACGGGGAGCTATGGCTACACCTTC